This T cell receptor beta chain originates from a study of OX40 agonist ivuxolimab in advanced cancers. Study background: Participants, approximately 83% male, averaged approximately 65 years of age, ranging from roughly 23 to 80. Study-wide results and caveats: Nonresponders, in some cases, also had low normalized T-cell clonal expansion. With doses of 0.1-3.0 mg/kg, partial responders showed among the lowest clonal expansion.

Sequenced by immunoSEQ multiplex PCR; TCRdb stores in-frame clones only, minus some. Of roughly 86,000 clones in the sample, 92% are singletons; the top ten hold 1.1%. The CDR3 length is 13 residues. Germline loops: CDR1 KGHSH, CDR2 LQKENI. The V and J ends lost 0 bases and 3 bases respectively, with 5 bases between them. With respect to this clone: Its antigen is currently unknown. Other DNA sequences from this sample encode an identical CDR3 as well.

Sequencing was performed on CD4+ or CD8+ T cells sorted from blood, taken in a trial of the OX40 agonist ivuxolimab. This receptor was obtained from an adult with an advanced solid tumor such as melanoma, head and neck, liver or kidney cancer. V gene TRBV18 combines with J gene TRBJ2-5; D unclear. Here the CDR3 DNA reads TGTGCCAGCTCACCACCACTAAAAGAGACCCAGTACTTC. This sequence encodes CASSPPLKETQYF.